Presented here are 26 T cell receptor beta chains from one specimen sequenced in a study of blood T cell repertoires in COVID-19. Only in-frame clones appear in the TCRdb table, and some are missing; sequencing was by immunoSEQ multiplex PCR. The profile shows approximately 75,000 clones, 80% to 90% of them singletons. The sample consisted of peripheral blood. The source is a woman in her 50s with acute or convalescent COVID-19.

V is TRBV6-5 and J is TRBJ2-1, with D maybe TRBD1 (6 bases). The V gene's germline CDR1 is MNHEY and CDR2 SVGAGI. This CDR3 comprises 15 residues. Trimming left V 9 bases short and J 7 bases short, with 22 bases between. The CDR3 region has the DNA TGTGCCAGAACCGGTTGGGCAGGGGTTGAGAATGAGCAGTTCTTC. Its translation: CARTGWAGVENEQFF.

This clone was recorded only once. The chain employs TRBV25-1 and TRBJ2-7; weak D call: TRBD1 (5 bases). The CDR3 runs 15 residues. Germline CDR1 is MGHDK and CDR2 is SYGVNS. Trimming cost V 1 base and J 5 bases, with 15 bases left between them. CDR3 nucleotide sequence: TGTGCCAGCAGTGAATTAGGATCCCAGGGAAACGAGCAGTACTTC. Encoded protein: CASSELGSQGNEQYF.

The rearrangement joins TRBV29-1 to TRBJ2-5; 13 bases are shared with TRBD2. Germline V gene sequence: CDR1 SQVTM, CDR2 ANQGSEA. Losses at the gene ends were 7 bases for V and 4 bases for J; bases not matched to a gene: 3. The CDR3 contains 13 residues. CDR3: CSGRTSGGETQYF. The CDR3 coding sequence is TGCAGCGGTCGGACTAGCGGGGGAGAGACCCAGTACTTC.

Comments on this clone: The same CDR3 can be traced to other DNA sequences in this sample. The chain employs TRBV4-3 and TRBJ2-7, with 8 bases lining up with TRBD1. The CDR3 has 14 amino acids. The J segment lost 4 bases and the V segment lost 1 base, leaving 3 bases of the junction unmatched. Germline V gives CDR1 LGHNA, CDR2 YSLEER. The CDR3 sequence: CASSQGTGRYEQYF. CDR3 coding DNA: TGCGCCAGCAGCCAAGGGACAGGGAGGTACGAGCAGTACTTC.

This chain joins TRBV19 and TRBJ2-2; D perhaps matches TRBD2 (6 bases). The germline V gene has CDR1 LNHDA and CDR2 SQIVND (reference sequence). V gave up 8 bases and J gave up 4 bases, with 14 bases separating them. This CDR3 comprises 14 residues. CDR3 nucleotides: TGTGCCAGTCGCAAACCCGGGGGCACCGGGGAGCTGTTTTTT. This codes for CASRKPGGTGELFF. Based on the CDR3 plus reference TRBV19 and TRBJ2-2, the full variable domain is DGGITQSPKYLFRKEGQNVTLSCEQNLNHDAMYWYRQDPGQGLRLIYYSQIVNDFQKGDIAEGYSVSREKKESFPLTVTSAQKNPTAFYLCASRKPGGTGELFFGEGSRLTVL.

This clone was seen a few times. The gene calls are TRBV9 and TRBJ1-3; D is possibly TRBD1 (5 bases). V was clipped by 4 bases and J by 4 bases, with 15 bases between them. The germline V gene encodes CDR1 SGDLS and CDR2 YYNGEE. This CDR3 region has 15 residues. The DNA for the CDR3 is TGTGCCAGCAGCTCAATCTCAGGGTCCGGAAACACCATATATTTT. This gives the protein CASSSISGSGNTIYF.

The chain joins TRBV28 to TRBJ2-2, with D unclear. The CDR3 runs 15 residues. Trimming left V 3 bases short and J 1 base short, with 9 bases between. Looked up from germline, CDR1 is MDHEN and CDR2 is SYDVKM. DNA for the CDR3: TGTGCCAGCAGTTTTTTTCCAGTGAACACCGGGGAGCTGTTTTTT. This encodes CASSFFPVNTGELFF.

This clone was counted between two and nine times. At one of its ends the junction is not consistent with the germline gene, which may arise from a read error. J is TRBJ2-1 and V is TRBV11-2, with a possible D match to TRBD2 (7 bases). The CDR3 is 15 residues long. Germline CDR1 SGHAT, CDR2 FQNNGV. The CDR3 region has the DNA TGTGCCAGCAGCTTGGGGGGGCAAGGACTAAATGAGAAGTTCTTC. It translates to CASSLGGQGLNEKFF.

V and J are TRBV6-4 and TRBJ1-2; 7 positions match TRBD1. V was pared by 3 bases and J by 4 bases, with 11 bases of the junction left unmatched. The length of the CDR3 is 16 residues. Germline CDR1 MRHNA, CDR2 SNTAGT. The CDR3 DNA sequence: TGTGCCAGCAGTGAAACGGCCGACAGGGTGAGCTATGGCTACACCTTC. Amino acids: CASSETADRVSYGYTF.

V is TRBV11-2 and J is TRBJ2-1; D not resolved. Trimming left V 3 bases short and J 7 bases short, with 16 bases between. This CDR3 is 15 amino acids long. Germline lookup yields CDR1 SGHAT and CDR2 FQNNGV. The CDR3 region has the DNA TGTGCCAGCAGCTTGCTAGTAGCCGGGTATAATGAGCAGTTCTTC. Its translation is CASSLLVAGYNEQFF.

In regard to this clone: At one end, the junction sequence differs from germline, possibly due to a read error. The gene calls are TRBV5-4 and TRBJ2-7, with 10 positions matching TRBD1. The CDR3 has 15 amino acids. Germline V lookup: CDR1 SGHNT, CDR2 YYREEE (reference sequence). The CDR3 loop is CASSLRLGTGDQVVF. Here the CDR3 DNA reads TGTGCCAGCAGCTTGCGACTCGGGACAGGGGATCAGGTGGTCTTC.

The chain combines TRBV28 with TRBJ1-5; 7 bases are a match to TRBD1. After removal of 2 bases from V and 4 bases from J, the junction contained 5 bases not matched to a gene. The CDR3 spans 15 residues. Germline lookup yields CDR1 MDHEN and CDR2 SYDVKM. CDR3 DNA sequence: TGTGCCAGCAGTTTAATGGGACAGCAAAATCAGCCCCAGCATTTT. Translated: CASSLMGQQNQPQHF.

This clone was counted once. The V and J genes are TRBV5-4 and TRBJ1-2; D remains unclear. Germline V CDR1 and CDR2: SGHNT, YYREEE (reference sequence). The V end lost 4 bases, the J end lost 1 base, and 14 bases lay between the germline ends. This CDR3 region has 15 residues. The CDR3: CASSHATRINYGYTF. In nucleotides, the CDR3 is TGTGCCAGCAGCCACGCTACGAGAATTAACTATGGCTACACCTTC.

V gene TRBV5-1 combines with J gene TRBJ2-3, with D tentatively TRBD1 (5 bases). The germline gives CDR1 SGHRS, CDR2 YFSETQ. Deletions cut 6 bases from V and 5 bases from J, with 19 bases between. The length of the CDR3 is 15 residues. The DNA of the CDR3 is TGCGCCAGCACCCCTTCTAGGGGCCTTAGAGATACGCAGTATTTT. Protein sequence: CASTPSRGLRDTQYF.

The CDR3 DNA sequence: TGTGCCAGCAACCCGGGACAGGGAATAGATACGCAGTATTTT. Translating it yields CASNPGQGIDTQYF. The V gene is TRBV9, the J gene TRBJ2-3; 9 bases fit TRBD1. Germline V gene sequence: CDR1 SGDLS, CDR2 YYNGEE. The CDR3 has 14 residues. V gave up 6 bases and J gave up 5 bases; unmatched junction bases: 7. Full variable domain (missing parts from reference TRBV9 and TRBJ2-3): DSGVTQTPKHLITATGQRVTLRCSPRSGDLSVYWYQQSLDQGLQFLIQYYNGEERAKGNILERFSAQQFPDLHSELNLSSLELGDSALYFCASNPGQGIDTQYFGPGTRLTVL.

The V gene is TRBV2, the J gene TRBJ1-5, with D possibly being TRBD1 (5 bases). The CDR3 runs to 14 residues. Germline V gives CDR1 SNHLY, CDR2 FYNNEI. V was trimmed by 3 bases and J by 6 bases, leaving 12 bases between them. The CDR3, as DNA: TGTGCCAGCAGTGAGGAGGGGTTCGCTCAGCCCCAGCATTTT. Its protein product is CASSEEGFAQPQHF.

The CDR3 reads CASSSEGKRADTQYF. The CDR3 nucleotides read TGTGCCAGCAGCTCAGAAGGGAAGCGGGCAGATACGCAGTATTTT. The V and J genes are TRBV7-8 and TRBJ2-3; perhaps TRBD2 as D (6 bases). The germline V gene encodes CDR1 SGHVS and CDR2 FQNEAQ. V lost 4 bases, J lost 4 bases, and 15 bases lay in between. The CDR3 totals 15 residues.

This clone appeared a single time. This rearrangement joins TRBV5-5 to TRBJ1-4, with a possible D match to TRBD1 (5 bases). V was pared by 1 base and J by 5 bases, with 18 bases between. Germline-derived CDR1 and CDR2 are SGHKS and YYEKEE (reference sequence). This CDR3 region has 17 residues. The CDR3 here is CASSLIPRGRANEKLFF. CDR3 DNA: TGTGCCAGCAGCTTGATTCCGCGGGGGAGGGCAAATGAAAAACTGTTTTTT. The full variable domain, rest sourced from reference TRBV5-5 and TRBJ1-4, is DAGVTQSPTHLIKTRGQQVTLRCSPISGHKSVSWYQQVLGQGPQFIFQYYEKEERGRGNFPDRFSARQFPNYSSELNVNALLLGDSALYLCASSLIPRGRANEKLFFGSGTQLSVL.

The chain uses TRBV14 and TRBJ2-3, with a possible D match to TRBD2 (6 bases). The V gene lost 1 base and the J gene lost 9 bases, with 11 bases spanning the gap. The length of the CDR3 is 13 residues. Germline V CDR1 and CDR2: SGHDN, FVKESK. The CDR3 bases are TGTGCCAGCAGCCAAGTTTGGGCGGGGACGCAGTATTTT. Amino acid sequence: CASSQVWAGTQYF.

The gene calls are TRBV6-5 and TRBJ1-4; D is possibly TRBD1 (6 bases). CDR1 is MNHEY, CDR2 SVGAGI, per germline. V was clipped by 5 bases and J by 10 bases, with 17 bases between them. The CDR3 is 14 amino acids. Here the CDR3 DNA reads TGTGCCAGCAGTCCAGGAGGGAGGGGGGGAAAACTGTTTTTT. Its translation is CASSPGGRGGKLFF.

The V call is TRBV18, the J call TRBJ1-6, with D possibly matching TRBD1 (6 bases). Germline assignment: CDR1 KGHSH and CDR2 LQKENI. CDR3 length: 18 residues. The germline V and J ends were trimmed by 3 bases and 7 bases, with 22 bases remaining between them. The CDR3 sequence is CASSPDRDTGRRNSPLHF. The CDR3 DNA sequence: TGTGCCAGCTCACCCGACCGGGACACCGGGAGGCGGAATTCACCCCTCCACTTT.

V is TRBV12-3 or TRBV12-4 and J is TRBJ1-3; weak D call: TRBD1 (5 bases). V shed 6 bases and J shed 4 bases, with 10 bases lying between them. CDR3 length: 13 amino acids. The CDR3 here is CASSLRGGNTIYF. The CDR3, as DNA: TGTGCCAGCAGCCTGCGGGGGGGAAACACCATATATTTT.

V gene TRBV19 combines with J gene TRBJ1-1; TRBD1 matches at 9 bases. In germline, CDR1 is LNHDA, CDR2 SQIVND (reference sequence). The CDR3 sequence is 15 residues long. V lost 5 bases to trimming and J lost 1 base; unmatched junction nucleotides: 5. CDR3 nucleotides: TGTGCCAGTAGTCCGGACAGGGGAAGGAACACTGAAGCTTTCTTT. Protein product: CASSPDRGRNTEAFF.

The rearrangement uses TRBV19 and TRBJ1-3; D remains ambiguous. Per the germline V gene, CDR1 is LNHDA and CDR2 is SQIVND (reference sequence). The CDR3 totals 14 residues. Trimming removed 4 bases at V and 0 bases at J, with 7 bases between. The CDR3 sequence is CASSTQSSGNTIYF. The DNA of the CDR3 is TGTGCCAGTAGTACACAGAGCTCTGGAAACACCATATATTTT.

The rearrangement joins TRBV12-1 to TRBJ2-3; the listed D gene, TRBD1, was not tested against the DNA. TRBV12-1 is assigned pseudogene status. The CDR3 extends over 16 amino acids. CDR3 in DNA: TGTGCCAGCAGCCCGCCCCGGACAGGGGACAGAGATACGCAGTATTTT. It codes for CASSPPRTGDRDTQYF.

A note on this clone: Additional DNA sequences in this sample encode the identical CDR3. The chain is built from TRBV20-1 and TRBJ2-2; D is unresolved. The germline CDR1 and CDR2 sequences are DFQATT and SNEGSKA (reference sequence). The CDR3 has 11 amino acids. V lost 3 bases, J lost 5 bases, and 4 bases lay in between. The CDR3 sequence: CSARRTGELFF. DNA of the CDR3: TGCAGTGCTAGGAGGACCGGGGAGCTGTTTTTT.